This T cell receptor (beta chain) appears in the sequencing data of a study of T-cell reconstitution after alpha-beta-depleted transplantation in children. The V end lost 10 bases, the J end lost 6 bases, and 15 bases lay between the germline ends. The CDR3 loop spans 12 amino acids. Preparation of the TCRbeta library involved a method that used unique molecular identifiers. TCRdb passed the PCR reads through MiXCR, listing each CDR3 protein once. The sample consists of about 980,000 distinct CDR3 sequences, 25% to 30% of them appearing once. This clonotype was seen only a few times. This sequence was found in a boy in the first two years of life who had a stem cell transplant for SCID, so the T cells may come from the graft donor. V usage is TRBV12-3 or TRBV12-4 and J usage is TRBJ1-1; D gene uncertain. Source: PBMCs, mostly from graft donor cells, taken 360 days after TCRalphabeta/CD19-depleted stem cell transplant. CDR3 loop: CATTFGGSEAFF. The CDR3, as DNA: TGTGCCACCACTTTCGGAGGTTCTGAAGCTTTCTTT.